One and the same sample provided the 3 T cell receptor beta chains below, sequenced in a study of T-cell reconstitution after alpha-beta-depleted transplantation in children. This sample's TCRbeta library carried unique molecular identifier barcodes. One entry per CDR3 protein, called by TCRdb with MiXCR from the PCR reads. The sample gives hundreds of thousands of distinct CDR3 sequences, under 15% of which show up once; approximately 5.4% is in the top ten. The sample here was PBMCs from the stem cell graft donor, taken from the stem cell graft. Receptors originate from a human donor who donated a stem cell graft to a child with combined immunodeficiency.

This clonotype has more than one count but fewer than ten. V is TRBV20-1 and J is TRBJ2-7; D remains unclear. CDR3 size: 11 residues. Germline V gives CDR1 DFQATT, CDR2 SNEGSKA (reference sequence). The V and J ends lost 5 bases and 4 bases respectively, with 9 bases between them. This chain's CDR3 is CSALQSYEQYF. CDR3 bases: TGCAGTGCTTTACAGAGTTACGAGCAGTACTTC.

The chain recombines TRBV3-1 with TRBJ2-1; the D call may be TRBD1 or TRBD2 (5 bases each). Germline V gene lookup returns CDR1 LGHDT and CDR2 YNNKEL (reference sequence). Trimming took off 5 bases at V and 4 bases at J, with 18 bases between the two ends. CDR3 length equals 16 residues. In nucleotides, the CDR3 is TGTGCCAGCAGCGCCCGTGGCCAGGGAGCTTACAATGAGCAGTTCTTC. It specifies CASSARGQGAYNEQFF.

The CDR3 bases are TGTGCCAGCACCCTGGGGGGAGGCCATAATTCACCCCTCCACTTT. Its translation is CASTLGGGHNSPLHF. The chain uses TRBV5-6 and TRBJ1-6, with D perhaps matching TRBD1 (5 bases). This CDR3 region has 15 residues. CDR1 SGHDT and CDR2 YYEEEE come from the germline V gene. Trimming removed 6 bases from V and 5 bases from J, with 15 bases in between.